This TCR beta chain came from a study of technical replicates of blood from several donors. With regard to this clone: The junction shows a germline mismatch at one end, possibly a read error.

The method was immunoSEQ multiplex PCR; TCRdb's version includes in-frame clones alone and lacks a portion of them. The sample has tens of thousands of clones, 90% seen once. The germline CDR1 and CDR2 sequences are SGHVS and FQNEAQ. The CDR3 runs to 15 residues. The chain links TRBV7-8 to TRBJ2-2; possibly TRBD1 for D (6 bases). This sequence was found in a human donor in good health. Some clones in this sample may be carry-over from other donors' samples. The source material was PBMCs. The CDR3 here is CASSHPGQNTGELFF. The CDR3 DNA reads as TGTGCTAGCAGCCATCCGGGACAGAACACCGGGGAGCTGTTTTTT.